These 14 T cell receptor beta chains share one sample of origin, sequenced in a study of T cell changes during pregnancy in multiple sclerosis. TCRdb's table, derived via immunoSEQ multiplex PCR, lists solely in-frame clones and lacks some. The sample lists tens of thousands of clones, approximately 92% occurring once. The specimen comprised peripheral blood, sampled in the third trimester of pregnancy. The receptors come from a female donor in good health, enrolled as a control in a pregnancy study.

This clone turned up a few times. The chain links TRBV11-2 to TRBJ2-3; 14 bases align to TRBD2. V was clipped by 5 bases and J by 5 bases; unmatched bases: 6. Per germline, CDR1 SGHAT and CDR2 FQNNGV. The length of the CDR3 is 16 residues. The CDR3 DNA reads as TGTGCCAGCAGCCCACGGACTAGCGGGGGGTTAGATACGCAGTATTTT. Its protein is CASSPRTSGGLDTQYF.

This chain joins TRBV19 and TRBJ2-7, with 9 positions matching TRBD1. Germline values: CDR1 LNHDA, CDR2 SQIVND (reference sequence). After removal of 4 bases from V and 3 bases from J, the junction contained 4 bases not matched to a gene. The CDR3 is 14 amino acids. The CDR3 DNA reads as TGTGCCAGTAGTAGGACAGGGGACCTCTACGAGCAGTACTTC. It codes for CASSRTGDLYEQYF.

The CDR3 loop reads CASSVDRAQDGQFF. The CDR3 DNA reads TGTGCCAGCAGCGTGGACAGGGCCCAGGATGGGCAGTTCTTC. The V gene is TRBV9, the J gene TRBJ2-1; TRBD1 matches 8 bases. The CDR3 totals 14 residues. Trimming at V came to 2 bases and at J to 12 bases, leaving 10 bases not matched to a gene. Germline V gives CDR1 SGDLS, CDR2 YYNGEE.

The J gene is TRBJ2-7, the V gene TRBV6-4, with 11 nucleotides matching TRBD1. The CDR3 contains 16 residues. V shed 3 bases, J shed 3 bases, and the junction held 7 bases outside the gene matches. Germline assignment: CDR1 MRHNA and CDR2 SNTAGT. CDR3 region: CASSERGTGGHYEQYF. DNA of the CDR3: TGTGCCAGCAGTGAAAGAGGGACAGGGGGACACTACGAGCAGTACTTC.

The CDR3 spells CASSPLPGTQYF. CDR3 coding DNA: TGTGCCAGCAGCCCGCTACCCGGTACGCAGTATTTT. The rearrangement links TRBV9 to TRBJ2-3; no firm D call. Germline V CDR1 and CDR2: SGDLS, YYNGEE. Trimming cost V 4 bases and J 8 bases, with 11 bases left between them. The CDR3 spans 12 residues.

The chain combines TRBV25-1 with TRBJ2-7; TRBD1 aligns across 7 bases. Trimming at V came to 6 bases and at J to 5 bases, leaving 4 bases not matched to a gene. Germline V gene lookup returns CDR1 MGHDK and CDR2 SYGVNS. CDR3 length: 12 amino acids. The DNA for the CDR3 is TGTGCCAGCAGACAGGGGATCGACGAGCAGTACTTC. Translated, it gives CASRQGIDEQYF.

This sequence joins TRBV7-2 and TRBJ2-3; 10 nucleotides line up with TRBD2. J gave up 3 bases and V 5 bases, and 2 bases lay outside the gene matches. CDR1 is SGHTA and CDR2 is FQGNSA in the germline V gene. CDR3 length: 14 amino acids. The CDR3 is CASSPGLATDTQYF. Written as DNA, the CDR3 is TGTGCCAGCAGCCCGGGACTAGCGACAGATACGCAGTATTTT.

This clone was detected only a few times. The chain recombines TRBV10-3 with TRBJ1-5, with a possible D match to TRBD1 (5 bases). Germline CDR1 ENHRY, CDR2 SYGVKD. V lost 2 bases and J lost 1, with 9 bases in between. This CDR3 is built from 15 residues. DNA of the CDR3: TGTGCCATCAGTGAGGGGGGGTCGAGCAATCAGCCCCAGCATTTT. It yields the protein CAISEGGSSNQPQHF.

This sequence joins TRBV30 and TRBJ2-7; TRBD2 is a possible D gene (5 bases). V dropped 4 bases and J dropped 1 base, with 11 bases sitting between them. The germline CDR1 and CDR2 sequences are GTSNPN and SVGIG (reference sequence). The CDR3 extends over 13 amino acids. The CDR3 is CAWNYGISYEQYF. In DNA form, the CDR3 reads TGTGCCTGGAATTACGGGATATCCTACGAGCAGTACTTC.

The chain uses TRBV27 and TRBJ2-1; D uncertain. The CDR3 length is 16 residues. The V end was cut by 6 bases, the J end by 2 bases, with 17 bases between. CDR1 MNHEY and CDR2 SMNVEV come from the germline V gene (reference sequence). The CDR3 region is CASRPSQVLTYNEQFF. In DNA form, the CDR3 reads TGTGCCAGCAGACCCTCGCAGGTCTTAACCTACAATGAGCAGTTCTTC.

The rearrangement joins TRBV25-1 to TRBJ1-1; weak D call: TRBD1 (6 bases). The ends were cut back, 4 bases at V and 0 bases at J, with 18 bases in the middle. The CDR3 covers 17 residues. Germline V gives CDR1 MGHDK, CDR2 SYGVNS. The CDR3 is CASSGITGGIMNTEAFF. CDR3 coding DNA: TGTGCCAGCAGTGGAATAACGGGGGGCATCATGAACACTGAAGCTTTCTTT.

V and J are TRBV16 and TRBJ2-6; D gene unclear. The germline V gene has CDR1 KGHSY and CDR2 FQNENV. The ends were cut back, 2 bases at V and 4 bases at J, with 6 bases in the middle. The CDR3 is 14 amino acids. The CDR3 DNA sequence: TGTGCCAGCAGCCAAATCCCAGGGGCCAACGTCCTGACTTTC. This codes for CASSQIPGANVLTF.

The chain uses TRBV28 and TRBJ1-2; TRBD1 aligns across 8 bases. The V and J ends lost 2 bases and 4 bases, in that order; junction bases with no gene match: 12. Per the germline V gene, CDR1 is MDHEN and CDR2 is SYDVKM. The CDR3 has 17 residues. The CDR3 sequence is CASSLTRTGRAPYGYTF. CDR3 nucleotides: TGTGCCAGCAGTTTAACTCGGACAGGGAGGGCCCCCTATGGCTACACCTTC.

CDR3 nucleotide sequence: TGTGCCAGCAGCCAGGAGACAGGTTCAGTCTACACCTTC. Translated: CASSQETGSVYTF. J is TRBJ1-2 and V is TRBV14; a possible D gene is TRBD1 (6 bases). V was clipped by 3 bases and J by 10 bases, with 15 bases between them. CDR3 length: 13 residues. The germline V gene encodes CDR1 SGHDN and CDR2 FVKESK.